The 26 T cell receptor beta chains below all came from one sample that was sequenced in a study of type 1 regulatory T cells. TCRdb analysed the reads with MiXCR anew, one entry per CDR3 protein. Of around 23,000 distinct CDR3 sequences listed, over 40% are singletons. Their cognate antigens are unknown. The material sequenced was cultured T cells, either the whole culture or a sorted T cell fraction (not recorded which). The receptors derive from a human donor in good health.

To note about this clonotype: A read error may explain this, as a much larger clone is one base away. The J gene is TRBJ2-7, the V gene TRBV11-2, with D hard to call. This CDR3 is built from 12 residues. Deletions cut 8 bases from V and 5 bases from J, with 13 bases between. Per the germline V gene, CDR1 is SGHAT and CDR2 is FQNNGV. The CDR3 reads CASGSGLNEQYF. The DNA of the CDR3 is TGTGCCAGCGGCTCCGGGTTAAACGAGCAGTACTTC.

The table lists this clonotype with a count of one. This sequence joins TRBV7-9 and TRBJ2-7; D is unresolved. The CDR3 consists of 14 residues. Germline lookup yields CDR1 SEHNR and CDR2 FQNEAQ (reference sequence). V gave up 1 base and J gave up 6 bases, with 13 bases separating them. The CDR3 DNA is TGTGCCAGCAGCTTAGAGGTCGACACCAGCGAGCAGTACTTC. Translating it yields CASSLEVDTSEQYF.

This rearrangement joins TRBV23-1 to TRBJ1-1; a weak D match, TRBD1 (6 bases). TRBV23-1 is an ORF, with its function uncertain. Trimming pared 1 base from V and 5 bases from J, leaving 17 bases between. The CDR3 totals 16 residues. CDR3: CASSQFPWGACTEAFF. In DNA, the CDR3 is TGCGCCAGCAGTCAATTCCCGTGGGGGGCGTGTACTGAAGCTTTCTTT.

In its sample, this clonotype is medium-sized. The CDR3 loop reads CAISVRGQQNTEAFF. DNA for the CDR3: TGTGCCATCAGTGTCCGTGGACAGCAGAACACTGAAGCTTTCTTT. This chain uses TRBV10-3 with TRBJ1-1; the D gene is possibly TRBD1 (6 bases). This CDR3 is built from 15 residues. V was cut by 4 bases and J by 1 base, with 13 bases left in between. Germline V CDR1 and CDR2: ENHRY, SYGVKD.

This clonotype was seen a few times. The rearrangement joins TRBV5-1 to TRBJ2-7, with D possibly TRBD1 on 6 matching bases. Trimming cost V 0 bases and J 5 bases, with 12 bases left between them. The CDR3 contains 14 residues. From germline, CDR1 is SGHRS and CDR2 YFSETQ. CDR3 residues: CASSLEHGGHEQYF. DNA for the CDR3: TGCGCCAGCAGCTTGGAACATGGGGGCCACGAGCAGTACTTC.

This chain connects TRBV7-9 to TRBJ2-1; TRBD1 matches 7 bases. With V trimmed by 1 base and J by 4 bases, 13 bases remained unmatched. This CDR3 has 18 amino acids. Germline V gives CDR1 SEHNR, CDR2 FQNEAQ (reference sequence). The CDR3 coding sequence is TGTGCCAGCAGCTTAGTGGAGACAGGGTTCGGGCGGTACAATGAGCAGTTCTTC. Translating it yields CASSLVETGFGRYNEQFF.

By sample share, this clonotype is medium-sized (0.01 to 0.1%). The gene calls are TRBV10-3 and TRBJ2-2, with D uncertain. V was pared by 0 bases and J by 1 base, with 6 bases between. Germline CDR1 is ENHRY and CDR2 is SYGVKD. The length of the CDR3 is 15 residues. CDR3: CAISESRGNTGELFF. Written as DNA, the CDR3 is TGTGCCATCAGTGAGTCGCGAGGGAACACCGGGGAGCTGTTTTTT.

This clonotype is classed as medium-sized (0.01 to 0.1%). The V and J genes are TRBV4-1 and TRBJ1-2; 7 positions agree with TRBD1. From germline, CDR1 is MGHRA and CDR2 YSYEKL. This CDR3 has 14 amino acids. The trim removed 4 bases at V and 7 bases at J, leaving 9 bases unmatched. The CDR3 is CASSLRGGESGYTF. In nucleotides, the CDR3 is TGCGCCAGCAGCCTCAGGGGGGGCGAGAGTGGCTACACCTTC.

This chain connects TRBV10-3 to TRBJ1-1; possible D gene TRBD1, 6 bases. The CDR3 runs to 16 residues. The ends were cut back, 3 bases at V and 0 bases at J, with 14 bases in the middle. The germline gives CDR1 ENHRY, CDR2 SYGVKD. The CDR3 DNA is TGTGCCATCAGTGATGTGGGCAGGGGAGTGAACACTGAAGCTTTCTTT. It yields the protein CAISDVGRGVNTEAFF.

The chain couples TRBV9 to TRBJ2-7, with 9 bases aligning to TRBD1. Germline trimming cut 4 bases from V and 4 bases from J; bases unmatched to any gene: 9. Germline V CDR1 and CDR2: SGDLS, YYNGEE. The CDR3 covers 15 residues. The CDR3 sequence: CASSPTPQGAYEQYF. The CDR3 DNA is TGTGCCAGCAGCCCCACCCCACAGGGGGCTTACGAGCAGTACTTC.

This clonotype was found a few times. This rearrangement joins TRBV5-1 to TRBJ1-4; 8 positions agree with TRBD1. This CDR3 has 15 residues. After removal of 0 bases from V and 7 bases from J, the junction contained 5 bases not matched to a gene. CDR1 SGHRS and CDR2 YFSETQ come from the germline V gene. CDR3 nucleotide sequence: TGCGCCAGCAGCTTGGGAGGACAGGGAGGTGAAAAACTGTTTTTT. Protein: CASSLGGQGGEKLFF.

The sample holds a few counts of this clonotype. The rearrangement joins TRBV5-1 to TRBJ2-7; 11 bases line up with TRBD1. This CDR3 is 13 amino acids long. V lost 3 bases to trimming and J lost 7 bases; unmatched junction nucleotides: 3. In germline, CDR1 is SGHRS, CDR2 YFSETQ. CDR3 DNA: TGCGCCAGCAGCTGGGGACAGGGGGGAGAGCAGTACTTC. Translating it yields CASSWGQGGEQYF.

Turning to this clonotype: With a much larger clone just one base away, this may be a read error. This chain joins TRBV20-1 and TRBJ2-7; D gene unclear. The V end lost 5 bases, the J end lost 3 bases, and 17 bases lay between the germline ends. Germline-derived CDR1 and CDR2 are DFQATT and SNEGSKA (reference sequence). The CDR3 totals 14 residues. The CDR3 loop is CSAPNPRVDYEQYF. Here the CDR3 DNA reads TGCAGTGCTCCGAACCCAAGGGTGGACTACGAGCAGTACTTC.

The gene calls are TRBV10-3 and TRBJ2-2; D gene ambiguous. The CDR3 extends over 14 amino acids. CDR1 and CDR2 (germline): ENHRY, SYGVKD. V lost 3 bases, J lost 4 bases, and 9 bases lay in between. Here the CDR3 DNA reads TGTGCCATCAGTGAAGTGGTTGGCACCGGGGAGCTGTTTTTT. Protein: CAISEVVGTGELFF.

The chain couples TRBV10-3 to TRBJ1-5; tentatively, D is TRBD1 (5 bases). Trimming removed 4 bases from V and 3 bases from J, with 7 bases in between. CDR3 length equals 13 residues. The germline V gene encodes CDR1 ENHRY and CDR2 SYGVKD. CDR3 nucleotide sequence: TGTGCCATCAGTGTAGGGGACAATCAGCCCCAGCATTTT. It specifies CAISVGDNQPQHF.

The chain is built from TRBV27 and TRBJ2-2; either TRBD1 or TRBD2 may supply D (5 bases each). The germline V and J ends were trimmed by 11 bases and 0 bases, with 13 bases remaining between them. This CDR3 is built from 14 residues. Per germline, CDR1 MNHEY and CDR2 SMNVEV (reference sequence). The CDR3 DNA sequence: TGTGCCGCGAGACGGGGCGCGAACACCGGGGAGCTGTTTTTT. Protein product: CAARRGANTGELFF.

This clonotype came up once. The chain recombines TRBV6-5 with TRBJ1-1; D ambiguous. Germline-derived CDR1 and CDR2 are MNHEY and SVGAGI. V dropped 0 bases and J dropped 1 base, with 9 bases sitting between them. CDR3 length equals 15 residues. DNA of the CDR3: TGTGCCAGCAGTTACTCGCGGGGTGGGAACACTGAAGCTTTCTTT. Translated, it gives CASSYSRGGNTEAFF.

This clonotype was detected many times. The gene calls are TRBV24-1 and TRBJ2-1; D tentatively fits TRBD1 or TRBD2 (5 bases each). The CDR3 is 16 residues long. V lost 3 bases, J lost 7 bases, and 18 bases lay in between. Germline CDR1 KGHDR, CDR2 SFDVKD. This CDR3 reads CATSDHGTMSRNEQFF. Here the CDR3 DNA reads TGTGCCACCAGTGATCATGGGACCATGTCGAGGAATGAGCAGTTCTTC.

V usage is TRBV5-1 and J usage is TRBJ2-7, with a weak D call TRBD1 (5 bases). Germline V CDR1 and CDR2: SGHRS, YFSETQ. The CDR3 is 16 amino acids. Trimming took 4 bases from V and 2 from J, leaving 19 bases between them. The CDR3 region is CASSPRRAGLTYEQYF. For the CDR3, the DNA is TGCGCCAGCAGCCCCCGACGGGCAGGGCTAACCTACGAGCAGTACTTC.

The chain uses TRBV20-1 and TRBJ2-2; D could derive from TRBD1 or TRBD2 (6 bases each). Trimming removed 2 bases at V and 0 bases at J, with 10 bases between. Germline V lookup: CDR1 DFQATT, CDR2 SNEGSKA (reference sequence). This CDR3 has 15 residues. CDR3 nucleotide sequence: TGCAGTGCTAGACACGGGGGCACGAACACCGGGGAGCTGTTTTTT. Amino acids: CSARHGGTNTGELFF.

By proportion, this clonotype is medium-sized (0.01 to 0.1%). CDR3 protein: CASSDRVFYGYTF. The DNA of the CDR3 is TGTGCCAGCAGTGACAGGGTTTTCTATGGCTACACCTTC. This chain connects TRBV12-3 or TRBV12-4 to TRBJ1-2; 7 nucleotides align to TRBD1. This CDR3 has 13 amino acids. The V segment lost 5 bases and the J segment 4 bases; nucleotides outside the gene matches: 4.

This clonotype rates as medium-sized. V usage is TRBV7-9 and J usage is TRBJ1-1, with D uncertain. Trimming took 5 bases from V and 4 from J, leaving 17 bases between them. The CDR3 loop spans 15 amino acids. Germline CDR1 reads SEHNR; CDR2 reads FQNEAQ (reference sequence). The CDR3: CASSQPGLRGTEAFF. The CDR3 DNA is TGTGCCAGCAGCCAACCCGGGCTTCGGGGCACTGAAGCTTTCTTT.

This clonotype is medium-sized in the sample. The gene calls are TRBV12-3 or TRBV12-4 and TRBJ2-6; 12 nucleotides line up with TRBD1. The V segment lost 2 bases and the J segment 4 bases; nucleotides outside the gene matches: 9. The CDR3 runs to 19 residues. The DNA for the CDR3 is TGTGCCAGCAGTTTACCACCGGGACAGGGGGCTTCAGGGGCCAACGTCCTGACTTTC. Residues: CASSLPPGQGASGANVLTF.

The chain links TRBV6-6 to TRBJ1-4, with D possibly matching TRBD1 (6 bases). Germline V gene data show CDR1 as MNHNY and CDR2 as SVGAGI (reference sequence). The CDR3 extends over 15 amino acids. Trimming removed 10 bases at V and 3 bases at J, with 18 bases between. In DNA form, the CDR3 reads TGTGCCACAATGGACAGAGGCGTAGCTAATGAAAAACTGTTTTTT. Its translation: CATMDRGVANEKLFF.

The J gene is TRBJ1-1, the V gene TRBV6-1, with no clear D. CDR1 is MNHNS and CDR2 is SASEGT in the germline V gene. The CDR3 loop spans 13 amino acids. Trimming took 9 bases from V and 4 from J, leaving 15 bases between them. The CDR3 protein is CASTTWDTTEAFF. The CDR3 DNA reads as TGTGCCAGTACGACGTGGGATACCACTGAAGCTTTCTTT.

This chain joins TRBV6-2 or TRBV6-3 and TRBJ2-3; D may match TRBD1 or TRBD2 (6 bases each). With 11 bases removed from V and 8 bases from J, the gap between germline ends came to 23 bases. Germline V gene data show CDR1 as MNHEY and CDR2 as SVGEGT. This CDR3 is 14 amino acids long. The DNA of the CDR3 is TGTGCCGGGGGCATGGGGGGCCCACCTGTTACGCAGTATTTT. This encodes CAGGMGGPPVTQYF.